Listed below are T cell receptor beta chains from one sample, sequenced in a study of identical twins. From the 5' RACE reads, TCRdb called clonotypes with MiXCR, one entry per CDR3 protein. The data show approximately 620,000 distinct CDR3 sequences, 8.6% seen once. These data were also filed under a second study, of yellow fever vaccine responses in identical twins.

Input material: PBMCs. The receptors originated from a woman aged 18-29 years in good health. Each CDR3 is given with its conserved first and last residue. The D gene is left open where the match is weak. Some rows have no size entry. The others give once, few or many, or a class for an expanded clone.

TRBJ2-5 TRBD1 . TRBV14 TGTGCCAGCAGACACAGGGGCGGAGAGACCCAGTACTTC CASRHRGGETQYF
TRBJ2-3 TRBD1 . TRBV27 TGTGCCAGCAGTTCTAACAGGGGGCGCATAACAGATACGCAGTATTTT CASSSNRGRITDTQYF
TRBJ2-5 . many TRBV4-2 TGTGCCAGCAGCCAGGATGGGGGGCGGGGAGTAGAGACCCAGTACTTC CASSQDGGRGVETQYF
TRBJ2-3 . few TRBV9 TGTGCCAGCAGCGCCATCTCGGCGGCCACAGATACGCAGTATTTT CASSAISAATDTQYF
TRBJ1-5 . few TRBV21-1 TGTGCCAGCAGCAAAGGGAACAGGGGCTGCAATCAGCCCCAGCATTTT CASSKGNRGCNQPQHF
TRBJ1-5 . . TRBV6-5 TGTGCCAGCAGTTACTCGAAAGGGAGGGATCAGCCCCAGCATTTT CASSYSKGRDQPQHF
TRBJ1-6 . . TRBV27 TGTGCCAGCAGTGCAGGGACGCTCGGGAATTCACCCCTCCACTTT CASSAGTLGNSPLHF
TRBJ2-2 TRBD2 many TRBV6-4 TGTGCCAGCAGTGACGGTAGCGGGGAGACCGGGGAGCTGTTTTTT CASSDGSGETGELFF
TRBJ2-2 . . TRBV19 TGTGCCAGTCGGGCACTAAAGGACACCGGGGAGCTGTTTTTT CASRALKDTGELFF
TRBJ2-3 TRBD2 . TRBV3-1 TGTGCCAGCGGCACCGGGACTAGCGCAGATACGCAGTATTTT CASGTGTSADTQYF